This TCR beta chain was sequenced in a study of T cell responses to AZD1222 COVID-19 vaccine. Whole-study findings and limits: Repertoire sampling happened only post peak T cell response. The breadth and depth of Spike-specific TCRs increased once two AZD1222 doses had been given. CD4 TCRs linked to vaccination spanned spike, dominating at 160-218 and 743-854. Donor demographics were predominantly white British with a female majority; clonal diversity may be underestimated.

Libraries were prepared by immunoSEQ multiplex PCR; TCRdb keeps only in-frame clonotypes and omits some of them. This table has about 120,000 clones, 80% to 95% appearing once. As concerns this clone: The target antigen is unknown.

This CDR3 contains 17 residues. Looked up from germline, CDR1 is SGHTA and CDR2 is FQGNSA. With 6 bases clipped from V and 2 bases from J, the junction kept 9 bases outside the gene matches. The receptor comes from an adult in good health. The chain is built from TRBV7-2 and TRBJ2-3, with TRBD2 matching 12 bases. The specimen was peripheral blood, collected on day 0 of MenACWY control vaccination. CDR3 protein: CASRPSGGAEDTDTQYF. CDR3 nucleotide sequence: TGTGCCAGCAGGCCTAGCGGGGGGGCTGAAGACACAGATACGCAGTATTTT.